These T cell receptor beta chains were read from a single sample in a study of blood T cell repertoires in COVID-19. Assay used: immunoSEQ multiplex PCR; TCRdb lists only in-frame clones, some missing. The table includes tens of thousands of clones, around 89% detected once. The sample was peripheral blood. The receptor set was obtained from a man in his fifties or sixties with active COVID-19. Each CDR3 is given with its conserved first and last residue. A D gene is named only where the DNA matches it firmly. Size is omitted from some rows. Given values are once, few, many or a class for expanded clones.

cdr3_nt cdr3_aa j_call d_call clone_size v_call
TGCGCCAGCAGCTTCCCTCTAGCGGACAGCTCCTACAATGAGCAGTTCTTC CASSFPLADSSYNEQFF TRBJ2-1 . . TRBV5-1
TGTGCCACCAGCAGGGGACAGTTTAATGAAAAACTGTTTTTT CATSRGQFNEKLFF TRBJ1-4 TRBD1 . TRBV15
TGTGCCAGCAGCTTACGCCCGGCTAGCGGGAGGAATGAGCAGTTCTTC CASSLRPASGRNEQFF TRBJ2-1 TRBD2 . TRBV7-9
TGTGCCAGTATGGACAGGTTAGCAGATACGCAGTATTTT CASMDRLADTQYF TRBJ2-3 TRBD1 . TRBV19
TGTGCCACCAGCTCGGACAGGGTTGGAAACACCATATATTTT CATSSDRVGNTIYF TRBJ1-3 TRBD1 . TRBV15
TGTGCCAGTAGGGAGCGAGGATACACAGATACGCAGTATTTT CASRERGYTDTQYF TRBJ2-3 . . TRBV19
TGCGCCAGCAGCTTGGATATTGATACGCAGTATTTT CASSLDIDTQYF TRBJ2-3 . . TRBV5-1
TGTGCCAGCAGCTACCAGGGACAGACCTACGAGCAGTACTTC CASSYQGQTYEQYF TRBJ2-7 TRBD1 . TRBV7-2
TGTGCCAGCAGCTTAAGGCGCAGGGACAATGAGCAGTTCTTC CASSLRRRDNEQFF TRBJ2-1 . . TRBV7-9
TGTGCCAGTAGTATAGCGGCGGGGGGTTACGAGCAGTACTTC CASSIAAGGYEQYF TRBJ2-7 TRBD2 . TRBV19
TGTGCCAGTATCGGGTTTTCAGACCCTAACTATGGCTACACCTTC CASIGFSDPNYGYTF TRBJ1-2 . . TRBV19
TGTGCCAGCAGCCCTCTTTCAGATACGCAGTATTTT CASSPLSDTQYF TRBJ2-3 . . TRBV11-2
TGTGCCACCAGTGCTTCTAGCGGGAGAAGGACCGGGGAGCTGTTTTTT CATSASSGRRTGELFF TRBJ2-2 TRBD2 . TRBV24-1
TGTGCCATCAGTGAGGACCTACTAGCGGGAGGAGAGCAGTTCTTC CAISEDLLAGGEQFF TRBJ2-1 TRBD2 . TRBV10-3
TGCAGCGTTGAGGACAGCGCCTATGGCTACACCTTC CSVEDSAYGYTF TRBJ1-2 . . TRBV29-1
TGTGCCAGCAGCCAAGATGCGCCCCTGGAGTCCGGGGAGCTGTTTTTT CASSQDAPLESGELFF TRBJ2-2 . . TRBV14
TGTGCCAGCAGTACACCTAGCGGGAGGGTCAATGAGCAGTTCTTC CASSTPSGRVNEQFF TRBJ2-1 TRBD2 . TRBV6-2/TRBV6-3
TGCAGCGTTGACAGCTCTGGAAACACCATATATTTT CSVDSSGNTIYF TRBJ1-3 . . TRBV29-1
TGTGCCAGCAGGCCGACTAGCGGGAGGTTCAATGAGCAGTTCTTC CASRPTSGRFNEQFF TRBJ2-1 TRBD2 few TRBV6-6
TGTGCCAGCAGCCCCCCGACAGAGAAGTCCTACGAGCAGTACTTC CASSPPTEKSYEQYF TRBJ2-7 . . TRBV6-6
TGTGCCAGCAGCCTTACTGTAGGGGCTAGCACAGATACGCAGTATTTT CASSLTVGASTDTQYF TRBJ2-3 . . TRBV7-9
TGTGCCAGCAGCCTTAGCGGAGCGTCCGGAAACACCATATATTTT CASSLSGASGNTIYF TRBJ1-3 . once TRBV3-1/TRBV3-2
TGTGCCAGCAGCCAAGTTAGACATGAAGCTTTCTTT CASSQVRHEAFF TRBJ1-1 . once TRBV14
TGTGCCAGCCAGAGGGACAACCAAGAGACCCAGTACTTC CASQRDNQETQYF TRBJ2-5 . . TRBV2
TGTGCCAGCAGTTTAACCGGGACAGGTCTTGAAAAACTGTTTTTT CASSLTGTGLEKLFF TRBJ1-4 TRBD1 once TRBV28
TGTGCCAGCAGCTTGGGTCTAGGAGAGACCCAGTACTTC CASSLGLGETQYF TRBJ2-5 . . TRBV5-4
TGTGCCAGCAGTACCTACCGGGACATCTTCTATGGCTACACCTTC CASSTYRDIFYGYTF TRBJ1-2 . . TRBV27
TGTGCCAGCAGCCAAGACAGGGTCCGGGAGACCCAGTACTTC CASSQDRVRETQYF TRBJ2-5 . . TRBV3-1/TRBV3-2
TGTGCCAGCAGTTACGGGACTAGCGTTAACAATGAGCAGTTCTTC CASSYGTSVNNEQFF TRBJ2-1 TRBD2 once TRBV6-5
TGTGCCAGCAGTGGGCTAGCGGATGCCTACGAGCAGTACTTC CASSGLADAYEQYF TRBJ2-7 TRBD2 . TRBV2
TGTGCCAGCAGTCCCACAGGGGGCGGCACTGAAGCTTTCTTT CASSPTGGGTEAFF TRBJ1-1 TRBD1 . TRBV28
TGCGCCAGCAGCAGGGCGGCAGGGTACAATGAGCAGTTCTTC CASSRAAGYNEQFF TRBJ2-1 . . TRBV5-1
TGCGCCAGCAGCTGGACAGGCTTAGATACGCAGTATTTT CASSWTGLDTQYF TRBJ2-3 TRBD1 . TRBV5-1
TGTGCCAGTAGGCAGGGGGCGATCTTTAGAGATAATTCACCCCTCCACTTT CASRQGAIFRDNSPLHF TRBJ1-6 TRBD1 . TRBV19
TGTGCCAGCAGCTTATATATAGGGGGTTCGAACACCGGGGAGCTGTTTTTT CASSLYIGGSNTGELFF TRBJ2-2 . . TRBV7-8
TGTGCCAGCAGCTTAGGAGTGACACCGGAACCACTCCAAGAGACCCAGTACTTC CASSLGVTPEPLQETQYF TRBJ2-5 . . TRBV7-9
TGTGCCAGCAGTTACAGACAGTCCCACTCCTACGAGCAGTACTTC CASSYRQSHSYEQYF TRBJ2-7 . . TRBV6-5
TGTGCCAGCAGCTCTACAGGTTACTACACCTTC CASSSTGYYTF TRBJ1-2 . . TRBV5-4
TGCGCCAGCAGATCCGCCAGGACAGGGGGCTTTGGGGCCAACGTCCTGACTTTC CASRSARTGGFGANVLTF TRBJ2-6 TRBD1 . TRBV5-1
TGTGCCAGCAGCTCCCCCCCGCGCAGGGCACAGTATGGCTACACCTTC CASSSPPRRAQYGYTF TRBJ1-2 . . TRBV7-9
TGTGCCAGCAGCTTAGGGGGGGGAGAGACCCAGTACTTC CASSLGGGETQYF TRBJ2-5 TRBD2 once TRBV11-1
TGTGCCAGCAGTTTTGTTTCCGGGACTAGCGGGAGGGCCGATGAGCAGTTCTTC CASSFVSGTSGRADEQFF TRBJ2-1 TRBD2 . TRBV6-2/TRBV6-3
TGTGCCACCAGTGAGTCCAGGGGACGGCCCCAGCATTTT CATSESRGRPQHF TRBJ1-5 . . TRBV24-1
TGTGCCAGCAGTTCCTCGGCTTTGGGCAGGGGGAATCAGCCCCAGCATTTT CASSSSALGRGNQPQHF TRBJ1-5 TRBD1 . TRBV28
TGTGCCAGCAGTACGCCGACAGGGACCCACGAGCAGTACTTC CASSTPTGTHEQYF TRBJ2-7 TRBD1 . TRBV6-5
TGCGCCAGCAGCCAAAGTCCTCGGGGGATTGAGACTGAAGCTTTCTTT CASSQSPRGIETEAFF TRBJ1-1 . . TRBV4-1
TGCGCCAGCAGACCAGTGAACAGGCCCAATCAGCCCCAGCATTTT CASRPVNRPNQPQHF TRBJ1-5 . once TRBV4-1
TGTGCCAGCAGCTTCTCAGGTCAAGTCAACGAGCAGTACTTC CASSFSGQVNEQYF TRBJ2-7 . . TRBV5-5
TGTGCCAGCAGTTACTCCCACATGGGGGCGAAGTCACCCCTCCACTTT CASSYSHMGAKSPLHF TRBJ1-6 . once TRBV6-5
TGTGCCACCACCACCCCCGCAGGGGGCTCTGAAAAACTGTTTTTT CATTTPAGGSEKLFF TRBJ1-4 TRBD1 once TRBV15
TGTGCCAGCAGCTCGGACAGGGTACCCTATGGCTACACCTTC CASSSDRVPYGYTF TRBJ1-2 TRBD1 . TRBV5-4